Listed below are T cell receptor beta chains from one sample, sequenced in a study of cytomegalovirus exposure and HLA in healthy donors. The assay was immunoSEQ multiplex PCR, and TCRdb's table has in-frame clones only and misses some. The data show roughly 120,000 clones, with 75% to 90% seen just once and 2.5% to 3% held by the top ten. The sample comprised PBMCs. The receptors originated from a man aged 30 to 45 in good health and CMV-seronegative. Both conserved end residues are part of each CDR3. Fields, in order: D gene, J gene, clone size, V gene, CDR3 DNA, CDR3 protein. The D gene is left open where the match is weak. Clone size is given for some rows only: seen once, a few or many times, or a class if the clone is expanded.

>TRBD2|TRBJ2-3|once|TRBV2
TGTGCCAGCAGTGAAGGGCCGCGGGGTAGCGGGAAGGGTACGCAGTATTTT
CASSEGPRGSGKGTQYF
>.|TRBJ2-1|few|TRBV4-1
TGCGCCAGCAACCACCCCGCTCGTGGGAGTACCTACAATGAGCAGTTCTTC
CASNHPARGSTYNEQFF
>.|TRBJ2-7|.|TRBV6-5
TGTGCCAGCATCTCGCCGGAGAGGCACTACGAGCAGTACTTC
CASISPERHYEQYF
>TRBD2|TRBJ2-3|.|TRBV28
TGTGCCAGCTGGCTAGCGGGAGGGCCAGATACGCAGTATTTT
CASWLAGGPDTQYF
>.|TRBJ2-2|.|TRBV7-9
TGTGCCAGCAGCGCCGAACAGGGCGAAAGTAACACCGGGGAGCTGTTTTTT
CASSAEQGESNTGELFF
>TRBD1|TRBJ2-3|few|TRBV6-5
TGTGCCAGCAAGCTCGGGACAGCTAGCACAGATACGCAGTATTTT
CASKLGTASTDTQYF
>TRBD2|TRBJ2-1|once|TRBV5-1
TGCGCCAGCAGCTTGTCTAGCGGGAGATACAATGAGCAGTTCTTC
CASSLSSGRYNEQFF
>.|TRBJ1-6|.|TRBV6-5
TGTGCCAGCAGTCCCTCCGGGGGCTATAATTCACCCCTCCACTTT
CASSPSGGYNSPLHF
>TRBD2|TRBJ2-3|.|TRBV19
TGTGCCAGTACCCCGGGAGGATACACAGATACGCAGTATTTT
CASTPGGYTDTQYF
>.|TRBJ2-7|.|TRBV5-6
TGTGCCAGCAGCTTAACTGGGGGCGACTACGAGCAGTACTTC
CASSLTGGDYEQYF
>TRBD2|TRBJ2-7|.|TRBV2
TGTGCCAGCAGTGAACGAGCGGGAGGGGCCTACGAGCAGTACTTC
CASSERAGGAYEQYF
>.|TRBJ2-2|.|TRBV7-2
TGTGCCAGCAGCCGAGGGTGGACAGACACCGGGGAGCTGTTTTTT
CASSRGWTDTGELFF
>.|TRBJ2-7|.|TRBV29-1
TGCAGCGTTGTCTATGAGACCTACGAGCAGTACTTC
CSVVYETYEQYF
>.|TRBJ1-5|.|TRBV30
TGTGCCTGGTCGGCAGGCTATCAGCCCCAGCATTTT
CAWSAGYQPQHF
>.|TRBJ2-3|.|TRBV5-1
TGCGCCAGCAGCTTGGATCCTACCACAGATACGCAGTATTTT
CASSLDPTTDTQYF
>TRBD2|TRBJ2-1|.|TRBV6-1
TGTGCCAGCCGACTAGCGGGAGCCGGTGAGCAGTTCTTC
CASRLAGAGEQFF
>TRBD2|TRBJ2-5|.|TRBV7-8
TGTGCCAGCAGCACCACTAGCGTCCAAGAGACCCAGTACTTC
CASSTTSVQETQYF
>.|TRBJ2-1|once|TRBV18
TGTGCCAGCTCAACCAATCCGGGGGACAATGAGCAGTTCTTC
CASSTNPGDNEQFF
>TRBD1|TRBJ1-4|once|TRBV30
TGTGCCTGGAGTGAGGGGGTGGTTAGGGGGCTTGAAAAACTGTTTTTT
CAWSEGVVRGLEKLFF
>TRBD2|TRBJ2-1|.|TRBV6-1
TGTGCCAGCAGTGAAATCGTGGGATCTAGCGGAGTTTACAATGAGCAGTTCTTC
CASSEIVGSSGVYNEQFF
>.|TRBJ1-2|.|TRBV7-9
TGTTCCAGCAGCTTAGCGACGGGGTCAACTCTACCTCTGGGGGGCTACACCTTC
CSSSLATGSTLPLGGYTF
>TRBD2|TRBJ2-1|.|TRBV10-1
TGCGCCAGCAGTGAGTCAGAGGGAGGGAGCTACAATGAGCAGTTCTTC
CASSESEGGSYNEQFF
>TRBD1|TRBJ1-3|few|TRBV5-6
TGTGCCAGCAGCTTGGGGACAGGGGCTGGAAACACCATATATTTT
CASSLGTGAGNTIYF
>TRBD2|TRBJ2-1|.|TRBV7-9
TGTGCCAGCAGCTTAGGGGAAGCGGGGGGTTCCTACAATGAGCAGTTCTTC
CASSLGEAGGSYNEQFF
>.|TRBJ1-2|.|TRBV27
TGTGCCAGCAGTTTATCCTCAGGGGAACTTGGCTACACCTTC
CASSLSSGELGYTF
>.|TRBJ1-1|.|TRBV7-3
TGTGCCAGCAGCCCGCCCGGGACAAGGTGGACTGAAGCTTTCTTT
CASSPPGTRWTEAFF
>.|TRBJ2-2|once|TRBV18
TGTGCCAGCTCACCACGGGGCAGGGAGAACACCGGGGAGCTGTTTTTT
CASSPRGRENTGELFF
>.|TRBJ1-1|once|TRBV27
TGTGCCAGCAGATCAACGGGGTTTGGGAACACTGAAGCTTTCTTT
CASRSTGFGNTEAFF
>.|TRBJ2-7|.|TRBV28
TGTGCCAGCAGTTTTCCGTCGGCAGGAAGAACCTACGAGCAGTACTTC
CASSFPSAGRTYEQYF
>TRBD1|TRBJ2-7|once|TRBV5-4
TGTGCCAGCAGCAGGACAGGGGGTGGCGACGAGCAGTACTTC
CASSRTGGGDEQYF
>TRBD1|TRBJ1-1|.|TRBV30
TGTGCCTGGAGTTCCGGGACAGGGGGCGTATCGGCTTTCTTT
CAWSSGTGGVSAFF
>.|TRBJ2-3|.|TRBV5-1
TGCGCCAGCAGCTTGGGAAGCGGGAGCACAGATACGCAGTATTTT
CASSLGSGSTDTQYF
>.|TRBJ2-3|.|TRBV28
TGTGCCAGCAGTTTAGGGGCGTGGAGCACAGATACGCAGTATTTT
CASSLGAWSTDTQYF
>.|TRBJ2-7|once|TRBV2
TGTGCCAGCAGTCCCGGGACTGGAGCCTACGAGCAGTACTTC
CASSPGTGAYEQYF
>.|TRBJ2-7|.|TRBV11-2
TGTGCCAGCAGCTTAGGGGTTACAGGCGAGCAGTACTTC
CASSLGVTGEQYF
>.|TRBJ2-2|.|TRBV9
TGTGCCAGCAGCCCCCCAGGGATTGGGGAGCTGTTTTTT
CASSPPGIGELFF
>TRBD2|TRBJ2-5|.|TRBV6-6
TGTGCCAGCAGTGTCCTGGCGGGAGGCCCCCACACCCAGTACTTC
CASSVLAGGPHTQYF
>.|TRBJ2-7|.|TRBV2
TGTGCCAGCAGTGAAGCTTTTTTCAGTTGGCGGGGGCCCTACGAGCAGTACTTC
CASSEAFFSWRGPYEQYF
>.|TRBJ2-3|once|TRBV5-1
TGCGCCAGCAGCTTGGTTAGTACCACAGATACGCAGTATTTT
CASSLVSTTDTQYF
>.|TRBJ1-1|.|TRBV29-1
TGCAGCGCCGGAGGGGATCGCTCCGAAGCTTTCTTT
CSAGGDRSEAFF
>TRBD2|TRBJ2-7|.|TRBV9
TGTGCCAGCAGCGCAACCTGGGGAGCGGGAGGATCCGAGCAGTACTTC
CASSATWGAGGSEQYF
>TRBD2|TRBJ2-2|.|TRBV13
TGTGCCAGCAGCTTACCTAGCGGGAGTATTACCGGGGAGCTGTTTTTT
CASSLPSGSITGELFF
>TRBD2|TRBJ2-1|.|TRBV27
TGTGCCAGCAGTCTAGCGGGAGGGCCTGGGAATGAGCAGTTCTTC
CASSLAGGPGNEQFF
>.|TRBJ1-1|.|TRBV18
TGTGCCAGCTCACGAACAGGGCTCTGTTTCTTT
CASSRTGLCFF
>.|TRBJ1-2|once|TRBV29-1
TGCAGCGCTCACCCCGGTATCGATAACTATGGCTACACCTTC
CSAHPGIDNYGYTF
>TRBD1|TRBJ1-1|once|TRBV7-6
TGTGCCAGCAGCATCGAAGGGGGCCCAGGCACTGAAGCTTTCTTT
CASSIEGGPGTEAFF
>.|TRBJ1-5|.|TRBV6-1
TGTGCCAGCAGTGATCATACAGTCAATCAGCCCCAGCATTTT
CASSDHTVNQPQHF
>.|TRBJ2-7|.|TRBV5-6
TGTGCCAGCAGCCTAGAGGGCGGGCTCCCCTACGAGCAGTACTTC
CASSLEGGLPYEQYF
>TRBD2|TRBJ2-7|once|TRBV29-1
TGCAGCGTTGAAACGGGACTAGCGGGACCCTACGAGCAGTACTTC
CSVETGLAGPYEQYF
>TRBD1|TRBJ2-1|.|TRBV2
TGTGCCCGCGGGGGACAGGGTAACAATGAGCAGTTCTTC
CARGGQGNNEQFF
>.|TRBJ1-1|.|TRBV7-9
TGTGCCAGCAGCGACTTTCTGTGGTCTGAAGCTTTCTTT
CASSDFLWSEAFF
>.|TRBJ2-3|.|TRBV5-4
TGTGCCAGCAGCTTGGCCGGTAGCACAGATACGCAGTATTTT
CASSLAGSTDTQYF